This TCR beta chain appears in the sequencing data of a study of PD-1 blockade in classical Hodgkin lymphoma. Repertoires were generated with immunoSEQ multiplex PCR, while TCRdb's copy carries only in-frame clones and drops some. The sample yields thousands of clones, around 77% seen once. V lost 6 bases and J 0 bases, leaving 18 bases between the germline ends. Germline loops: CDR1 MDHEN, CDR2 SYDVKM. The CDR3 runs 17 residues. Every patient relapsed after autologous stem cell transplantation, and brentuximab vedotin exposure varied. Purification of CD4+ T cells from thawed PBMCs was achieved by magnetic negative selection.

This receptor was obtained from a human donor with classical Hodgkin lymphoma. Material: CD4+ T cells from blood, obtained at baseline. The chain joins TRBV28 to TRBJ1-3, with TRBD1 as a possible D gene (6 bases). The CDR3 region is CASSARGQTFSGNTIYF. Here the CDR3 DNA reads TGTGCCAGCAGCGCTCGAGGACAGACCTTCTCTGGAAACACCATATATTTT.